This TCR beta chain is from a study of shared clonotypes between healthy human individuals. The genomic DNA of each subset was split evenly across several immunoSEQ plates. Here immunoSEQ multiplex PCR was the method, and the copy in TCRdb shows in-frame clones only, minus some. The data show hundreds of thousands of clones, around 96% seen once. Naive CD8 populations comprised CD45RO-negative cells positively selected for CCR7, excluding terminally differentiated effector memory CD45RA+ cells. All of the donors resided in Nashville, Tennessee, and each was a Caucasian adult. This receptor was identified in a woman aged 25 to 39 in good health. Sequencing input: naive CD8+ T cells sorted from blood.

The CDR3, as DNA: TGTGCCAGCAGTTCGCCCAAGTCCGACGAAAATTACTATGGCTACACCTTC. This translates into CASSSPKSDENYYGYTF. The chain combines TRBV28 with TRBJ1-2, with D unclear. Trimming shortened V by 4 bases and J by 3 bases, and 21 bases separated the two germline ends. CDR1 and CDR2 from the germline V gene are MDHEN and SYDVKM. The CDR3 spans 17 residues.